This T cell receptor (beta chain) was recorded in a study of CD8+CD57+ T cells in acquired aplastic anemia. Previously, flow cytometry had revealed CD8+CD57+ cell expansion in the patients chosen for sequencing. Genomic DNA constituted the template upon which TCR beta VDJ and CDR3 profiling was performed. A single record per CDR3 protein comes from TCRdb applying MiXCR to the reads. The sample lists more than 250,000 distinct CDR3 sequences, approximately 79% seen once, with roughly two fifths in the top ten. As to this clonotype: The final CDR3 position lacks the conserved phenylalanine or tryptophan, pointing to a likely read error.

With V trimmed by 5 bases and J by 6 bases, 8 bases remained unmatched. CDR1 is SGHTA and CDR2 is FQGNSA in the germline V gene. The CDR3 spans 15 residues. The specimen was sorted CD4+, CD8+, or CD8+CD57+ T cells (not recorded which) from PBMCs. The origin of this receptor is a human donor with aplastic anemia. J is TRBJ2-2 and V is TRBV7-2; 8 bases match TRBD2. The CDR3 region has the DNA TGTGCCAGCAGCAATAGCGGGACTGGGGCCGGGGAGCTGTTTTCT. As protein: CASSNSGTGAGELFS.